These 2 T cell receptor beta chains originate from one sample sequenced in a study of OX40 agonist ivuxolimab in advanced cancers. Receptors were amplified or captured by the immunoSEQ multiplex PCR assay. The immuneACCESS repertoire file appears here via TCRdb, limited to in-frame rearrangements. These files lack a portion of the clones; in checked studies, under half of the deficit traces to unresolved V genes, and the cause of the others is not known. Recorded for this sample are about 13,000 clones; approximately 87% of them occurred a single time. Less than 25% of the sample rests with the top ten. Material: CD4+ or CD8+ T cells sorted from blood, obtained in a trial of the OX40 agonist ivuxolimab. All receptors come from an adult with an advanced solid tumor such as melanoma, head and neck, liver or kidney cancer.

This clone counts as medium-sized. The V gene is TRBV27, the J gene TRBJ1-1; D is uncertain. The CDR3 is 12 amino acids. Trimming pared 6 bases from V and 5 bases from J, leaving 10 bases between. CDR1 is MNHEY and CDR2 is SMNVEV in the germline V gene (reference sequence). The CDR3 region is CASREGGTEAFF. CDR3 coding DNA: TGTGCCAGCAGAGAGGGAGGGACTGAAGCTTTCTTT.

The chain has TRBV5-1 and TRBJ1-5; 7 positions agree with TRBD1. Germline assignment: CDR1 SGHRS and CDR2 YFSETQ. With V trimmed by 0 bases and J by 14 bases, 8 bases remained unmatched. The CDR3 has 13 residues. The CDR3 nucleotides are TGCGCCAGCAGCTTGGCCGGGGACAGACCCAAGCATTTT. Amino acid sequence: CASSLAGDRPKHF. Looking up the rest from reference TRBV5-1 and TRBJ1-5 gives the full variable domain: KAGVTQTPRYLIKTRGQQVTLSCSPISGHRSVSWYQQTPGQGLQFLFEYFSETQRNKGNFPGRFSGRQFSNSRSEMNVSTLELGDSALYLCASSLAGDRPKHFGDGTRLSIL.